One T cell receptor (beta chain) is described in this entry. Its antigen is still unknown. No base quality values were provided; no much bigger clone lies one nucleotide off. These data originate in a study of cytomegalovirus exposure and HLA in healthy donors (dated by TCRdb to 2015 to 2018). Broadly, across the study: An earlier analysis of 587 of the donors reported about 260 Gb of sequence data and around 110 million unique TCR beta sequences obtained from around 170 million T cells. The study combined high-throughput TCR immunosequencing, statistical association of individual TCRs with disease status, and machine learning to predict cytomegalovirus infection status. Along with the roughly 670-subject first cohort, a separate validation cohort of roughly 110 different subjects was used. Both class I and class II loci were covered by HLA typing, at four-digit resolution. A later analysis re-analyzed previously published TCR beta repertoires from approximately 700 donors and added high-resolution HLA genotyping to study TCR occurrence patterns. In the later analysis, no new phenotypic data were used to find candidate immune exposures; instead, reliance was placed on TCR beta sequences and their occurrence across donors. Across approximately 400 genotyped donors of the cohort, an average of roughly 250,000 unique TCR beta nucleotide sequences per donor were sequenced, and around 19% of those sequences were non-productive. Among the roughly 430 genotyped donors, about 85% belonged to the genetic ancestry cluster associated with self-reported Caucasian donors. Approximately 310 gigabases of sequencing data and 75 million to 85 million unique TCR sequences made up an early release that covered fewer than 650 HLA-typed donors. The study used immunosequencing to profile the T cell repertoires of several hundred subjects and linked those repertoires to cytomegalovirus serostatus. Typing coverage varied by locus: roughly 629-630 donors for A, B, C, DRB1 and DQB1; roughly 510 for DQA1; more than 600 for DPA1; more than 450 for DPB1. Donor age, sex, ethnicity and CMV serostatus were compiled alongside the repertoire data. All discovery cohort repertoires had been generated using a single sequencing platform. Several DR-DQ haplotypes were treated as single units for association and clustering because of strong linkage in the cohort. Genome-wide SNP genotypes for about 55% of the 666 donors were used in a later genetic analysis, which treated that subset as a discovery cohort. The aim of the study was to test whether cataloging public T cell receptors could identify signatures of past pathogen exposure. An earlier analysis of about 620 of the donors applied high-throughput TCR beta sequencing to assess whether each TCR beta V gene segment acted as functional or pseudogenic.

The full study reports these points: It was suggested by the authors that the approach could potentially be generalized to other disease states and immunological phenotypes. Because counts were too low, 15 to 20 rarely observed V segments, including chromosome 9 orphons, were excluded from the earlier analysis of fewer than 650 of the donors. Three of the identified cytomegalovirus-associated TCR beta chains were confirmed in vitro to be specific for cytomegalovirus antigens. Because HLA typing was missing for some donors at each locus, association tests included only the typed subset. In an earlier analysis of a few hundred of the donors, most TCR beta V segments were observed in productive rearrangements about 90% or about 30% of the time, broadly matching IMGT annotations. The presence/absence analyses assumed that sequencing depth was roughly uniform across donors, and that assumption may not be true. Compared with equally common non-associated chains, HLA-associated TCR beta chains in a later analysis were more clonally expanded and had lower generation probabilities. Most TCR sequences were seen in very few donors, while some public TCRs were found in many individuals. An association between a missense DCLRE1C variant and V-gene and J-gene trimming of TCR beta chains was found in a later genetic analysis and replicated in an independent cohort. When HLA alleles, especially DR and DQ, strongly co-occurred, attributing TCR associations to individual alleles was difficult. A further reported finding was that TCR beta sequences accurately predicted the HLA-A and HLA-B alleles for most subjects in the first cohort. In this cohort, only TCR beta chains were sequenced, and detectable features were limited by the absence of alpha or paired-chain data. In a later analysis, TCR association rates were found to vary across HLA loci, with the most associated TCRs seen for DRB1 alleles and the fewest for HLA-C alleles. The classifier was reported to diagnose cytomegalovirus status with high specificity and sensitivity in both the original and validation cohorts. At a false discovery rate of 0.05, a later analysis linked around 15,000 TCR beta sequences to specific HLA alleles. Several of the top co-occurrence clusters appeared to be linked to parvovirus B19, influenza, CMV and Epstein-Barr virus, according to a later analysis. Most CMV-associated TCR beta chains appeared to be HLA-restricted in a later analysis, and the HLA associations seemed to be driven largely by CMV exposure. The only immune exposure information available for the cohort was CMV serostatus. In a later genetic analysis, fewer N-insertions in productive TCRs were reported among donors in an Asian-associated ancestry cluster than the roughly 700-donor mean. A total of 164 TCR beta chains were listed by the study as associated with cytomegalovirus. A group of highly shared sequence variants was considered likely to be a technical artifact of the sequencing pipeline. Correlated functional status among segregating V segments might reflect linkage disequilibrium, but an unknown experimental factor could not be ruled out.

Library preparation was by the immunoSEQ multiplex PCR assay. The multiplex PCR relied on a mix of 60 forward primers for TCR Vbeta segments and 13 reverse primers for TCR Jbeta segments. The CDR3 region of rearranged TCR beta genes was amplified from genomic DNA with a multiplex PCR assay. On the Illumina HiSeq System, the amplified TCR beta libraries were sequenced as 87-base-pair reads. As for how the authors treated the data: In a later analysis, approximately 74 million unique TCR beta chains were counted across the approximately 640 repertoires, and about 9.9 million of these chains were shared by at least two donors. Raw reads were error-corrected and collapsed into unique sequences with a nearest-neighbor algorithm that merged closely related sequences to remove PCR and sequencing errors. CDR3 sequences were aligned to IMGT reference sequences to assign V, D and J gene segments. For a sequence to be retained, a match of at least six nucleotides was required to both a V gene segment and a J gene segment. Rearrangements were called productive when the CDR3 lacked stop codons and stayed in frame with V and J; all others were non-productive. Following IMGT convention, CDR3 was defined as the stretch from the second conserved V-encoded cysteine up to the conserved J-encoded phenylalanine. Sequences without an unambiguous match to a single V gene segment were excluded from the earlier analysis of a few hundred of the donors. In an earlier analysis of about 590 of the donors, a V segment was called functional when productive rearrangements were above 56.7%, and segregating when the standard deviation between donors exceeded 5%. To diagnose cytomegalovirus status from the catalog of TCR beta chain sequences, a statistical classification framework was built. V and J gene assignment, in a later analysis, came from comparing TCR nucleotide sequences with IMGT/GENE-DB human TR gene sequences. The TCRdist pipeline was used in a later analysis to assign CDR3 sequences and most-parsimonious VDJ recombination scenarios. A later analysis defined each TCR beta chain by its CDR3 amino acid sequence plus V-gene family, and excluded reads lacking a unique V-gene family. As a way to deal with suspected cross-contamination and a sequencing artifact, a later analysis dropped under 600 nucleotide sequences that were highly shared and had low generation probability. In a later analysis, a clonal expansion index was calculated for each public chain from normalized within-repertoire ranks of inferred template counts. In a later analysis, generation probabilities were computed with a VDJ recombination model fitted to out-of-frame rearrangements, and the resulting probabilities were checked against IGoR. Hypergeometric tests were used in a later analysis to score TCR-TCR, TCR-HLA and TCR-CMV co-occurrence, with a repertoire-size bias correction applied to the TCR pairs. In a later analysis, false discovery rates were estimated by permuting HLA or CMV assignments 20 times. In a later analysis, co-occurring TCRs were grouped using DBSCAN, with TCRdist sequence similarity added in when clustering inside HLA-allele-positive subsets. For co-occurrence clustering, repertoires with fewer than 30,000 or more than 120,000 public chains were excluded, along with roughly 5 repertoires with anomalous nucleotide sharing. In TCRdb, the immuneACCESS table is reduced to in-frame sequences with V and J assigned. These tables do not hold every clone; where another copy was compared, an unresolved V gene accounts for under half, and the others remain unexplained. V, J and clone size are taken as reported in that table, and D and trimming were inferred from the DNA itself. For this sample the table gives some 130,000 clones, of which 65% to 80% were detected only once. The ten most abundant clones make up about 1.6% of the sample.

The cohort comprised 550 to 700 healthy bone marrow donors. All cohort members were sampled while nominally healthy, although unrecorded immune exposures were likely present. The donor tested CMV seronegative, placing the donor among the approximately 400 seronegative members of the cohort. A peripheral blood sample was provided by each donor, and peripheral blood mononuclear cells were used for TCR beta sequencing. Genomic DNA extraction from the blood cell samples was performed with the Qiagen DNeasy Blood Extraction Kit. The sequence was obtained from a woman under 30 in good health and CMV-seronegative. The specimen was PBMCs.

The DNA sequence is given as TGCGCCAGCAGTGGTCCGGGACAGGGAGTGTTCGGCTACACCTTC. This sequence encodes CASSGPGQGVFGYTF. The chain joins TRBV10-2 to TRBJ1-2; the junction holds 9 bases that match TRBD1. V ends up 4 bases short and J 8 bases short, with an unmatched junction base count of 11. In the germline V gene, CDR1 corresponds to WSHSY and CDR2 to SAAADI. The CDR3 sequence holds 15 residues, the cysteine and phenylalanine included. Only the CDR3 DNA is retained, 45 bases long and in frame from the first base.